The next 15 T cell receptor beta chains were all read from a single sample in a study of T cell responses to AZD1222 COVID-19 vaccine. Generated by immunoSEQ multiplex PCR, the TCRdb table keeps only in-frame clones and is missing some. The table includes some 150,000 clones, about 86% detected once. The sample in question was peripheral blood, obtained 28 days after the second AZD1222 dose. The source is an adult who received the AZD1222 COVID-19 vaccine.

The V gene is TRBV19, the J gene TRBJ1-1; D is undetermined. Germline CDR1 reads LNHDA; CDR2 reads SQIVND (reference sequence). This CDR3 is built from 15 residues. V was shortened by 7 bases and J by 3 bases, with 18 bases between the two germline ends. The CDR3 sequence is CASTPEAPLYTEAFF. Written as DNA, the CDR3 is TGTGCCAGTACCCCGGAGGCACCTTTATACACTGAAGCTTTCTTT. Complete variable domain (other parts from reference TRBV19 and TRBJ1-1): DGGITQSPKYLFRKEGQNVTLSCEQNLNHDAMYWYRQDPGQGLRLIYYSQIVNDFQKGDIAEGYSVSREKKESFPLTVTSAQKNPTAFYLCASTPEAPLYTEAFFGQGTRLTVV.

This chain joins TRBV30 and TRBJ1-1; maybe TRBD1 (5 bases). The V gene's germline CDR1 is GTSNPN and CDR2 SVGIG (reference sequence). CDR3 size: 12 residues. Here the CDR3 DNA reads TGTGTCGCAGGGCGTTCAAACACTGAAGCTTTCTTT. Amino acid sequence: CVAGRSNTEAFF.

The V call is TRBV11-2, the J call TRBJ1-2; D not certain. CDR3 length: 14 amino acids. The V end was cut by 4 bases, the J end by 6 bases, with 15 bases between. Germline V gives CDR1 SGHAT, CDR2 FQNNGV. The CDR3 is CASSSRLQSNGYTF. CDR3 sequence (DNA): TGTGCCAGCAGCTCCCGGTTACAGTCGAATGGCTACACCTTC.

The chain is built from TRBV2 and TRBJ2-7, with D uncertain. Trimming cost V 6 bases and J 4 bases, with 10 bases left between them. This CDR3 spans 12 amino acids. Germline loops: CDR1 SNHLY, CDR2 FYNNEI. The CDR3 coding sequence is TGTGCCAGCAGAGCTTACAGTTACGAGCAGTACTTC. Amino acid sequence: CASRAYSYEQYF. The full variable domain, completed using reference TRBV2 and TRBJ2-7, is EPEVTQTPSHQVTQMGQEVILRCVPISNHLYFYWYRQILGQKVEFLVSFYNNEISEKSEIFDDQFSVERPDGSNFTLKIRSTKLEDSAMYFCASRAYSYEQYFGPGTRLTVT.

The rearrangement joins TRBV5-6 to TRBJ2-1; the D gene is possibly TRBD2 (5 bases). The germline CDR1 and CDR2 sequences are SGHDT and YYEEEE. The CDR3 extends over 12 amino acids. V lost 4 bases and J lost 9, with 11 bases in between. The CDR3 protein is CASSPSGVEQFF. CDR3 DNA: TGTGCCAGCAGCCCAAGCGGAGTTGAGCAGTTCTTC.

As to this clone: Different DNA sequences within this sample yield the same CDR3. The rearrangement links TRBV2 to TRBJ2-3; D gene ambiguous. CDR1 SNHLY and CDR2 FYNNEI come from the germline V gene. The V gene lost 5 bases and the J gene lost 6 bases, with 6 bases spanning the gap. The CDR3 totals 11 residues. The CDR3 sequence: CASSYTDTQYF. The CDR3 DNA is TGTGCCAGCAGTTACACTGATACGCAGTATTTT.

The chain uses TRBV6-1 and TRBJ2-3; 13 bases match TRBD2. The germline gives CDR1 MNHNS, CDR2 SASEGT. The V gene end was trimmed by 2 bases and the J gene end by 1 base; junction bases not matched to a gene: 6. This CDR3 comprises 18 residues. The CDR3 sequence: CASSETSGGARGTDTQYF. The DNA for the CDR3 is TGTGCCAGCAGTGAAACTAGCGGGGGGGCCAGGGGCACAGATACGCAGTATTTT.

The V and J genes are TRBV19 and TRBJ2-6, with D hard to call. Per the germline V gene, CDR1 is LNHDA and CDR2 is SQIVND (reference sequence). Trimming removed 5 bases from V and 0 bases from J, with 11 bases in between. CDR3 length equals 16 residues. This CDR3 reads CASSLLQSSGANVLTF. CDR3 nucleotide sequence: TGTGCCAGTAGTCTTCTACAGAGCTCTGGGGCCAACGTCCTGACTTTC.

The J gene is TRBJ1-3, the V gene TRBV7-9; D is unresolved. V shed 5 bases and J shed 2 bases, with 10 bases lying between them. The CDR3 consists of 14 residues. Germline values: CDR1 SEHNR, CDR2 FQNEAQ (reference sequence). As DNA, the CDR3 is TGTGCCAGCAGCCTATCAATCACTGGAAACACCATATATTTT. Translating gives CASSLSITGNTIYF.

CDR3 sequence (DNA): TGTGCCAGCAGACGGGACAGCTACACTGAAGCTTTCTTT. This encodes CASRRDSYTEAFF. This chain uses TRBV7-2 with TRBJ1-1; 7 bases agree with TRBD1. V was pared by 6 bases and J by 3 bases, with 4 bases of the junction left unmatched. The CDR3 sequence is 13 residues long. Germline CDR1 is SGHTA and CDR2 is FQGNSA.

The J gene is TRBJ1-2, the V gene TRBV2; D call uncertain. The CDR3 runs 10 residues. Trimming stripped 7 bases from V and 8 bases from J, with 8 bases between. CDR1 and CDR2 from the germline V gene are SNHLY and FYNNEI. The CDR3 region has the DNA TGTGCCAGCAAGGGAAGGGGCTACACCTTC. Translated, it gives CASKGRGYTF.

The rearrangement links TRBV18 to TRBJ2-7; D assignment may be TRBD1 or TRBD2 (5 bases each). Germline CDR1 is KGHSH and CDR2 is LQKENI. The CDR3 is 17 residues long. Trimming stripped 2 bases from V and 0 bases from J, with 17 bases between. CDR3 sequence: CASSPNLVGAVSYEQYF. As DNA, the CDR3 is TGTGCCAGCTCACCAAACCTCGTCGGGGCCGTCTCCTACGAGCAGTACTTC. Full variable domain (outside the CDR3, taken from reference TRBV18 and TRBJ2-7): NAGVMQNPRHLVRRRGQEARLRCSPMKGHSHVYWYRQLPEEGLKFMVYLQKENIIDESGMPKERFSAEFPKEGPSILRIQQVVRGDSAAYFCASSPNLVGAVSYEQYFGPGTRLTVT.

The J gene is TRBJ2-7, the V gene TRBV4-1; D is ambiguous. Germline assignment: CDR1 MGHRA and CDR2 YSYEKL. The CDR3 has 13 residues. V was pared by 1 base and J by 5 bases, with 9 bases between. DNA of the CDR3: TGCGCCAGCAGCCAAGTTTTCGAGGACGAGCAGTACTTC. This encodes CASSQVFEDEQYF.

The chain links TRBV5-1 to TRBJ1-2, with unresolved D. Trimming left V 4 bases short and J 2 bases short, with 9 bases between. Germline-derived CDR1 and CDR2 are SGHRS and YFSETQ. The CDR3 has 13 amino acids. Here the CDR3 reads CASSPGENYGYTF. In DNA, the CDR3 is TGCGCCAGCAGCCCCGGTGAGAACTATGGCTACACCTTC.

The chain uses TRBV29-1 and TRBJ1-1, with 7 nucleotides matching TRBD1. Germline trimming cut 4 bases from V and 2 bases from J; bases unmatched to any gene: 7. The CDR3 contains 14 residues. Germline-derived CDR1 and CDR2 are SQVTM and ANQGSEA. The CDR3 sequence is CSVAPRGGNTEAFF. CDR3 bases: TGCAGCGTTGCTCCCAGGGGGGGTAACACTGAAGCTTTCTTT.